The 16 T cell receptor beta chains reported below all come from one sample, sequenced in a study of shared clonotypes between healthy human individuals. This table comes from immunoSEQ multiplex PCR, and its TCRdb copy is limited to in-frame clones, with some not included. The table has a few hundred thousand clones, around 87% seen once; the top ten hold 16%. Sequencing used memory CD8+ T cells sorted from blood. Described subset: CD45RO+ cells pooled with CCR7-negative TemRA cells. These receptor sequences come from a man aged 18 to 30 in good health.

This clone came up once. The rearrangement joins TRBV6-5 to TRBJ2-1; D is perhaps TRBD2 (6 bases). Per germline, CDR1 MNHEY and CDR2 SVGAGI. The CDR3 consists of 15 residues. The V and J ends lost 6 bases and 1 base respectively, with 13 bases between them. CDR3 protein: CASSNPGLSYNEQFF. Here the CDR3 DNA reads TGTGCCAGCAGCAACCCGGGACTTTCCTACAATGAGCAGTTCTTC.

V and J are TRBV27 and TRBJ1-4; 8 bases align to TRBD1. The CDR3 covers 15 residues. Per the germline V gene, CDR1 is MNHEY and CDR2 is SMNVEV (reference sequence). The trim removed 6 bases at V and 4 bases at J, leaving 7 bases unmatched. CDR3 nucleotide sequence: TGTGCCAGCAGGTCGTGGACAGGGAGTAATGAAAAACTGTTTTTT. Its protein is CASRSWTGSNEKLFF.

This clone was seen many times. This chain joins TRBV28 and TRBJ1-4, with D perhaps matching TRBD1 (5 bases). V was pared by 5 bases and J by 11 bases, with 12 bases between. Germline V gives CDR1 MDHEN, CDR2 SYDVKM. CDR3 length: 12 amino acids. The CDR3: CASSPGTVKLFF. CDR3 nucleotides: TGTGCCAGCAGTCCAGGGACGGTCAAACTGTTTTTT. Together with reference TRBV28 and TRBJ1-4, the CDR3 gives the full variable domain: DVKVTQSSRYLVKRTGEKVFLECVQDMDHENMFWYRQDPGLGLRLIYFSYDVKMKEKGDIPEGYSVSREKKERFSLILESASTNQTSMYLCASSPGTVKLFFGSGTQLSVL.

The V gene is TRBV19, the J gene TRBJ2-7, with 7 bases lining up with TRBD1. The J segment lost 0 bases and the V segment lost 4 bases, leaving 6 bases of the junction unmatched. Germline-derived CDR1 and CDR2 are LNHDA and SQIVND (reference sequence). The CDR3 spans 15 residues. CDR3: CASSNPAGGSYEQYF. The DNA for the CDR3 is TGTGCCAGTAGTAATCCGGCAGGGGGCTCCTACGAGCAGTACTTC.

This clone has only a few counts. The genes are TRBV10-1 and TRBJ2-1, with 11 bases identical to TRBD2. The germline gives CDR1 WNHNN, CDR2 SYGVQD (reference sequence). The CDR3 is made up of 15 amino acids. The V segment lost 2 bases and the J segment 10 bases; nucleotides outside the gene matches: 7. The CDR3 DNA sequence: TGCGCCAGCAGTGAGAATAGCGGGAGGGAAATCGAGCAGTTCTTC. Translating it yields CASSENSGREIEQFF.

The chain joins TRBV5-4 to TRBJ2-2; the D is unclear. The CDR3 is 15 amino acids. CDR1 SGHNT and CDR2 YYREEE come from the germline V gene (reference sequence). V lost 4 bases, J lost 5 bases, and 15 bases lay in between. The CDR3 protein is CASSLTVDGTGELFF. The CDR3, as DNA: TGTGCCAGCAGCCTGACGGTAGATGGGACCGGGGAGCTGTTTTTT.

This chain joins TRBV19 and TRBJ2-1, with 8 bases lining up with TRBD1. The CDR3 runs to 14 residues. Germline V gene lookup returns CDR1 LNHDA and CDR2 SQIVND (reference sequence). The junction had 3 bases not matched to a gene; V was cut back by 5 bases and J by 3 bases. The CDR3 coding sequence is TGTGCCAGTAGTGATACAGGGGGCTACAATGAGCAGTTCTTC. It translates to CASSDTGGYNEQFF.

The genes are TRBV6-5 and TRBJ2-7, with TRBD1 matching over 8 bases. This CDR3 contains 15 residues. Germline V gives CDR1 MNHEY, CDR2 SVGAGI. With V trimmed by 5 bases and J by 6 bases, 12 bases remained unmatched. The CDR3 region has the DNA TGTGCCAGCAGTGCCTTCCAGTTGACAGGGGCCGAGCAGTACTTC. Translating it yields CASSAFQLTGAEQYF.

The chain couples TRBV15 to TRBJ2-7, with D perhaps matching TRBD1 (6 bases). From germline, CDR1 is LNHNV and CDR2 YYDKDF (reference sequence). Between the trimmed V and J ends, which lost 4 bases and 3 bases, there was a span of 10 bases. This CDR3 has 13 amino acids. The CDR3 nucleotides read TGTGCCACCAGCATCAGGGGCGACTACGAGCAGTACTTC. Translating it yields CATSIRGDYEQYF.

The rearrangement uses TRBV4-2 and TRBJ2-7; D is unclear. Germline CDR1 reads LGHNA; CDR2 reads YNFKEQ. This CDR3 has 14 residues. V was pared by 0 bases and J by 3 bases, with 9 bases between. CDR3 region: CASSQEIDGYEQYF. The CDR3 coding sequence is TGTGCCAGCAGCCAAGAAATAGACGGCTACGAGCAGTACTTC.

This chain connects TRBV5-6 to TRBJ2-7, with TRBD1 identical over 7 bases. This CDR3 contains 18 residues. V gave up 4 bases and J gave up 2 bases; unmatched junction bases: 18. Per the germline V gene, CDR1 is SGHDT and CDR2 is YYEEEE. The CDR3 sequence is CASSRMGFHRQGTYEQYF. The CDR3 DNA reads TGTGCCAGCAGCCGGATGGGGTTTCACCGACAGGGAACCTACGAGCAGTACTTC.

V and J are TRBV5-4 and TRBJ1-1; D unclear. Germline values: CDR1 SGHNT, CDR2 YYREEE (reference sequence). V was cut by 5 bases and J by 1 base, with 12 bases left in between. The CDR3 sequence is 14 residues long. The CDR3 DNA is TGTGCCAGCAGTTCGGAGTGGACGAACACTGAAGCTTTCTTT. As protein: CASSSEWTNTEAFF.

The CDR3 nucleotides read TGTGCCAGCAGTTTATTGAGGGGGACCAAGATACCAACAAGCTCCTACGAGCAGTACTTC. Protein: CASSLLRGTKIPTSSYEQYF. The chain has TRBV28 and TRBJ2-7; D might be TRBD1 (6 bases). V dropped 1 base and J dropped 0 bases, with 25 bases sitting between them. CDR3 length: 20 residues. Germline V gives CDR1 MDHEN, CDR2 SYDVKM.

The chain is built from TRBV6-5 and TRBJ2-3; possible D gene TRBD2, 5 bases. CDR3 size: 15 residues. Trimming left V 0 bases short and J 2 bases short, with 9 bases between. Looked up from germline, CDR1 is MNHEY and CDR2 is SVGAGI. The DNA for the CDR3 is TGTGCCAGCAGTTACTCAGTGGAGGACACAGATACGCAGTATTTT. Encoded protein: CASSYSVEDTDTQYF.

V is TRBV5-6 and J is TRBJ1-1; the D gene is possibly TRBD1 (6 bases). This CDR3 is built from 13 residues. The ends were cut back, 3 bases at V and 12 bases at J, with 18 bases in the middle. Germline lookup yields CDR1 SGHDT and CDR2 YYEEEE. CDR3: CASSSIKQGGTFF. The CDR3 coding sequence is TGTGCCAGCAGCTCTATAAAACAGGGTGGAACTTTCTTT. The full variable domain, its missing parts supplied by reference TRBV5-6 and TRBJ1-1, is DAGVTQSPTHLIKTRGQQVTLRCSPKSGHDTVSWYQQALGQGPQFIFQYYEEEERQRGNFPDRFSGHQFPNYSSELNVNALLLGDSALYLCASSSIKQGGTFFGQGTRLTVV.

This rearrangement joins TRBV29-1 to TRBJ2-1, with 8 bases identical to TRBD1. V lost 0 bases and J lost 9; bases outside the gene matches: 4. Germline V gives CDR1 SQVTM, CDR2 ANQGSEA. CDR3 size: 13 residues. In nucleotides, the CDR3 is TGCAGCGTTGAAGAGACAGGGGTTTCTGAGCAGTTCTTC. Protein sequence: CSVEETGVSEQFF.